These 16 T cell receptor beta chains were sequenced from one sample in a study of blood T cell repertoires in COVID-19. Clones were read by immunoSEQ multiplex PCR, and TCRdb kept only the in-frame ones, dropping some. This sample carries a few hundred thousand clones, around nine tenths of them seen once, and the ten largest clones take roughly 3%. Input material: PBMCs or T cells enriched from blood (not recorded which). These receptor sequences come from a woman between 35 and 50 years old who had been exposed to COVID-19.

The chain has TRBV5-1 and TRBJ2-6; 7 positions match TRBD1. The germline V gene encodes CDR1 SGHRS and CDR2 YFSETQ. This CDR3 comprises 15 residues. The J segment lost 2 bases and the V segment lost 4 bases, leaving 3 bases of the junction unmatched. In nucleotides, the CDR3 is TGCGCCAGCAGCCCGGGGACAGCTGGGGCCAACGTCCTGACTTTC. Protein sequence: CASSPGTAGANVLTF.

The CDR3 reads CSASSDRSFTDTQYF. The CDR3 DNA reads as TGCAGTGCTAGTTCTGACAGGTCGTTCACAGATACGCAGTATTTT. V gene TRBV20-1 combines with J gene TRBJ2-3, with D possibly matching TRBD1 (6 bases). The CDR3 covers 15 residues. The germline CDR1 and CDR2 sequences are DFQATT and SNEGSKA (reference sequence). Trimming stripped 3 bases from V and 2 bases from J, with 15 bases between.

The sample holds one count of this clone. This chain connects TRBV27 to TRBJ2-6; TRBD1 agrees at 11 bases. Per the germline V gene, CDR1 is MNHEY and CDR2 is SMNVEV (reference sequence). Trimming cost V 7 bases and J 0 bases; bases outside gene matches: 11. CDR3 length: 19 amino acids. The CDR3 nucleotides are TGTGCCAGCACCCCAAACAGGGACAGGGGGAACTCTGGGGCCAACGTCCTGACTTTC. Protein sequence: CASTPNRDRGNSGANVLTF. Combining the CDR3 with reference TRBV27 and TRBJ2-6 gives the whole variable domain EAQVTQNPRYLITVTGKKLTVTCSQNMNHEYMSWYRQDPGLGLRQIYYSMNVEVTDKGDVPEGYKVSRKEKRNFPLILESPSPNQTSLYFCASTPNRDRGNSGANVLTFGAGSRLTVL.

This chain connects TRBV7-3 to TRBJ2-2; TRBD1 agrees at 9 bases. V shed 0 bases, J shed 6 bases, and the junction held 2 bases outside the gene matches. The germline V gene has CDR1 SGHTA and CDR2 FQGTGA. CDR3 length equals 15 residues. CDR3 protein: CASSLTTGGPGELFF. The DNA of the CDR3 is TGTGCCAGCAGCTTAACAACAGGGGGCCCCGGGGAGCTGTTTTTT.

This sequence joins TRBV10-3 and TRBJ1-6; 9 nucleotides match TRBD1. Germline loops: CDR1 ENHRY, CDR2 SYGVKD. The CDR3 has 14 residues. V lost 10 bases and J lost 6; bases outside the gene matches: 7. The CDR3 bases are TGTGCCACGGGGCACAGGGGGCCTAATTCACCCCTCCACTTT. It specifies CATGHRGPNSPLHF.

CDR3 coding DNA: TGTGCCAGCAGCGTAGCCCCACTAGCGGGTGGGGAGACCCAGTACTTC. Amino acid sequence: CASSVAPLAGGETQYF. The rearrangement joins TRBV9 to TRBJ2-5; 9 nucleotides line up with TRBD2. The CDR3 consists of 16 residues. J was trimmed by 5 bases and V by 0 bases; bases with no gene match: 8. The germline V gene encodes CDR1 SGDLS and CDR2 YYNGEE.

This clone was picked up one time. V gene TRBV30 combines with J gene TRBJ1-2; D perhaps matches TRBD1 (5 bases). This CDR3 spans 13 amino acids. V dropped 5 bases and J dropped 4 bases, with 14 bases sitting between them. Germline CDR1 and CDR2: GTSNPN and SVGIG (reference sequence). CDR3 residues: CAWPRGGSYGYTF. CDR3 nucleotide sequence: TGTGCCTGGCCCCGGGGGGGGAGCTATGGCTACACCTTC.

This clone was observed a single time. The rearrangement links TRBV7-3 to TRBJ2-6; weak D call: TRBD1 (5 bases). V was clipped by 4 bases and J by 4 bases, with 11 bases between them. This CDR3 is 15 amino acids long. Germline V lookup: CDR1 SGHTA, CDR2 FQGTGA. The CDR3 bases are TGTGCCAGCAGCTCCAGGGATACAGGGGCCAACGTCCTGACTTTC. Its protein product is CASSSRDTGANVLTF.

This chain uses TRBV4-2 with TRBJ1-2; TRBD1 aligns across 7 bases. CDR1 is LGHNA and CDR2 is YNFKEQ in the germline V gene. The CDR3 spans 14 residues. V was clipped by 0 bases and J by 8 bases; unmatched bases: 6. CDR3 in DNA: TGTGCCAGCAGCCAAGATAGACAGGGCCAGGGCTACACCTTC. Translated, it gives CASSQDRQGQGYTF.

This chain connects TRBV27 to TRBJ2-7; D possibly corresponds to TRBD2 (6 bases). This CDR3 is 15 amino acids long. The germline CDR1 and CDR2 sequences are MNHEY and SMNVEV (reference sequence). With 3 bases removed from V and 7 bases from J, the gap between germline ends came to 19 bases. CDR3 sequence: CASSFAGTKAGEQYF. The CDR3 DNA sequence: TGTGCCAGCAGTTTTGCGGGGACCAAGGCTGGGGAGCAGTACTTC.

This chain uses TRBV30 with TRBJ1-6; the match to TRBD1 covers 12 bases. From germline, CDR1 is GTSNPN and CDR2 SVGIG (reference sequence). The length of the CDR3 is 15 residues. J gave up 5 bases and V 4 bases, and 3 bases lay outside the gene matches. The CDR3 DNA is TGTGCCTGGACCGGGACAGGGGGCGATAATTCACCCCTCCACTTT. It codes for CAWTGTGGDNSPLHF.

This rearrangement joins TRBV19 to TRBJ1-2, with D possibly being TRBD1 (5 bases). Trimming shortened V by 7 bases and J by 3 bases, and 18 bases separated the two germline ends. The CDR3 spans 15 residues. Germline V gene lookup returns CDR1 LNHDA and CDR2 SQIVND (reference sequence). This CDR3 reads CASTSSAGGDYGYTF. CDR3 sequence (DNA): TGTGCCAGTACCAGCTCCGCGGGGGGTGACTATGGCTACACCTTC.

The DNA of the CDR3 is TGTGCCAGCAGCTCCAGGGACTATGGCTACACCTTC. The encoded protein is CASSSRDYGYTF. The chain is built from TRBV11-3 and TRBJ1-2; D may be TRBD1 (5 bases). Trimming stripped 4 bases from V and 3 bases from J, with 6 bases between. The CDR3 spans 12 residues. Germline V gene sequence: CDR1 SGHNT, CDR2 YENEEA.

The chain links TRBV6-4 to TRBJ2-1, with D hard to call. Germline CDR1 and CDR2: MRHNA and SNTAGT. The CDR3 spans 13 residues. With 2 bases removed from V and 5 bases from J, the gap between germline ends came to 7 bases. CDR3 loop: CASSDNSNNEQFF. CDR3 sequence (DNA): TGTGCCAGCAGTGACAACTCAAACAATGAGCAGTTCTTC.

The gene calls are TRBV27 and TRBJ1-4; no reliable D call. V was clipped by 6 bases and J by 3 bases, with 11 bases between them. The CDR3 consists of 14 residues. The germline CDR1 and CDR2 sequences are MNHEY and SMNVEV (reference sequence). Here the CDR3 reads CASRLSESNEKLFF. The CDR3 bases are TGTGCCAGCAGGCTGTCCGAGTCTAATGAAAAACTGTTTTTT.

J is TRBJ1-5 and V is TRBV3-1 (or the pseudogene TRBV3-2); D gene unclear. This CDR3 is built from 14 residues. V was cut by 3 bases and J by 3 bases, with 9 bases left in between. CDR1 and CDR2 from the germline V gene are LGHDT and YNNKEL (reference sequence). The CDR3 here is CASSHESHNQPQHF. The CDR3 DNA sequence: TGTGCCAGCAGCCACGAGAGTCACAATCAGCCCCAGCATTTT.